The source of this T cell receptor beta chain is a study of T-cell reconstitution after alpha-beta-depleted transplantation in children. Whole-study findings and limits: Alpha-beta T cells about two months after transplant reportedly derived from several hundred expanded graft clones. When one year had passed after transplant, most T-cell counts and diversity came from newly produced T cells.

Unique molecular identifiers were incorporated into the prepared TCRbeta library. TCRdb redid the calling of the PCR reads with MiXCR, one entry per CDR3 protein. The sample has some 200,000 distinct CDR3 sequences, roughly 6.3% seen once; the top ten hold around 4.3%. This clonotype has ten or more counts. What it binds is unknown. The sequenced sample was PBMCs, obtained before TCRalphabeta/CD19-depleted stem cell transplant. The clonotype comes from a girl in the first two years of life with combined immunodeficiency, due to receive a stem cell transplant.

The CDR3 DNA reads as TGCGCCAGCAGCATAACAGGGGGGACGAGCGCAGATACGCAGTATTTT. It codes for CASSITGGTSADTQYF. The rearrangement uses TRBV5-1 and TRBJ2-3; TRBD1 agrees at 8 bases. The V and J ends lost 4 bases and 4 bases, in that order; junction bases with no gene match: 11. CDR1 SGHRS and CDR2 YFSETQ come from the germline V gene. This CDR3 is built from 16 residues.